Listed here are 2 T cell receptor beta chains from one sample, sequenced in a study of T cells in Graves' hyperthyroidism and ophthalmopathy (dated by TCRdb to 2018 to 2020). Library creation used multiplex PCR. The sequencer listed for this sample is Illumina HiSeq 2000. Amplification of TCR beta CDR3 regions was carried out from RNA transcripts. For the first round of RT-PCR on the TCR CDR3, the HTBI primer set was used together with the Qiagen OneStep RT-PCR kit. TCRdb trimmed public reads at Q25 via fastp, called clones via MiXCR and kept in-frame beta chains. For every CDR3 protein sequence, its rows merge into one entry that carries the most common genes and DNA. The sample table records about 110,000 distinct CDR3 sequences; about 15% of these occur just once. About 45% of the sample comes from the top ten. Sequencing input: blood. These receptors all stem from a woman aged 45-65 years with Graves' hyperthyroidism.

This clonotype was counted at least ten times. The chain links TRBV20-1 to TRBJ2-1, with 13 positions matching TRBD2. V was clipped by 3 bases and J by 7 bases; unmatched bases: 9. This CDR3 spans 16 amino acids. Germline CDR1 and CDR2: DFQATT and SNEGSKA (reference sequence). The CDR3 reads CSASGVTSGRVNEQFF. CDR3 nucleotide sequence: TGCAGTGCTAGTGGGGTAACTAGCGGGAGGGTAAATGAGCAGTTCTTC.

This clonotype was seen many times. This chain's CDR3 is CASLGRETQYF. The CDR3 DNA sequence: TGTGCCAGCTTAGGGCGGGAGACCCAGTACTTC. The chain couples TRBV2 to TRBJ2-5; D unresolved. The CDR3 contains 11 residues. Germline V CDR1 and CDR2: SNHLY, FYNNEI. V was shortened by 8 bases and J by 5 bases, with 9 bases between the two germline ends. Variable domain in full (rest from reference TRBV2 and TRBJ2-5): EPEVTQTPSHQVTQMGQEVILRCVPISNHLYFYWYRQILGQKVEFLVSFYNNEISEKSEIFDDQFSVERPDGSNFTLKIRSTKLEDSAMYFCASLGRETQYFGPGTRLLVL.